This record concerns one TCR beta chain sequence. Its antigen remains unidentified. These data come from a study of cytomegalovirus exposure and HLA in healthy donors. Study results and caveats: Later work associated fewer than 20,000 TCR beta sequences with HLA alleles at 0.05 false discovery rate. Among the CMV-associated chains, a few were confirmed in vitro as specific for CMV antigens.

The PCR contained 60 Vbeta and 13 Jbeta primers. The table came from immunoSEQ multiplex PCR; TCRdb's copy has only in-frame clones and leaves some out. The sample yields over 150,000 clones, about 80% seen once. Germline CDR1 is SGHTA and CDR2 is FQGNSA. The CDR3 is 16 amino acids. Trimming removed 3 bases from V and 0 bases from J, with 9 bases in between. This TCR was recovered from a young man in good health and CMV-seropositive. Sequencing was performed on PBMCs. The chain recombines TRBV7-2 with TRBJ1-6; the D gene is possibly TRBD1 (5 bases). CDR3 nucleotide sequence: TGTGCCAGCAGCTTGACAGATCTCTCCTATAATTCACCCCTCCACTTT. Amino acid sequence: CASSLTDLSYNSPLHF.